Below, one TCR beta chain is given with its context. Its antigen is currently unknown. The CDR3 covers 17 residues. Between the trimmed V and J ends, which lost 3 bases and 3 bases, there was a span of 19 bases. From germline, CDR1 is KGHSH and CDR2 LQKENI. While the first cohort had around 700 subjects, the donors belonged to the separate validation cohort of roughly 130 subjects. The data were produced by immunoSEQ multiplex PCR, yet TCRdb's version contains in-frame clones alone and is incomplete. The profile covers about 200,000 clones, with approximately 80% appearing a single time and roughly 13% taken by the ten largest. The data were taken from a study of cytomegalovirus exposure and HLA in healthy donors. General observations from the study: The CMV antigen specificity of three CMV-associated chains was confirmed through in vitro analysis. It was 164 TCR beta chains that were listed as cytomegalovirus-associated.

The clonotype was recovered from a woman between 25 and 40 years old in good health and CMV-seropositive. The V and J genes are TRBV18 and TRBJ2-3; possibly TRBD2 for D (5 bases). The specimen sequenced was PBMCs. The CDR3 sequence is CASSPLFQTTGTDTQYF. Here the CDR3 DNA reads TGTGCCAGCTCACCCCTCTTCCAAACAACGGGGACAGATACGCAGTATTTT.